A selection of T cell receptor beta chains follows, all from one sample in a study of blood T cell repertoires in COVID-19. Some clones are missing from TCRdb's copy, which holds only in-frame ones; the method was immunoSEQ multiplex PCR. The table lists some 100,000 clones, more than 85% of them singletons, with 0.85% to 1% in the top ten. Sequencing input: peripheral blood. Receptor source: a man aged 55 to 70 with acute or convalescent COVID-19. The CDR3 runs from the conserved cysteine through the conserved F or W. Each record gives: D gene, clone size, J gene, V gene, CDR3 protein, CDR3 DNA. A D gene is named only where the DNA matches it firmly. Rows give clone size only sometimes, using once, few, many, or a class for an expanded clone.

NA | NA | TRBJ2-1 | TRBV7-7 | CASSRGAKGEQFF | TGTGCCAGCAGCCGGGGGGCCAAGGGTGAGCAGTTCTTC
NA | NA | TRBJ1-2 | TRBV27 | CASSLSVRGTRGYTF | TGTGCCAGCAGTTTATCGGTCAGGGGCACGAGGGGCTACACCTTC
NA | NA | TRBJ1-5 | TRBV28 | CASSPPGGGGNQPQHF | TGTGCCAGCAGTCCCCCGGGCGGGGGCGGCAATCAGCCCCAGCATTTT
TRBD1 | NA | TRBJ2-7 | TRBV28 | CASSSQDRGISYEQYF | TGTGCCAGCAGTTCCCAGGACAGGGGCATCTCCTACGAGCAGTACTTC
NA | once | TRBJ1-2 | TRBV29-1 | CSVGQGGGYTF | TGCAGCGTTGGTCAGGGTGGGGGCTACACCTTC
TRBD1 | NA | TRBJ1-2 | TRBV28 | CASRSPGTGGLYYGYTF | TGTGCCAGCAGGTCCCCCGGGACAGGGGGTCTTTACTATGGCTACACCTTC
TRBD2 | NA | TRBJ2-3 | TRBV6-5 | CASSRAGGSTDTQYF | TGTGCCAGCAGCCGAGCGGGAGGGAGCACAGATACGCAGTATTTT
NA | NA | TRBJ1-1 | TRBV27 | CASSLFASGDVNTEAFF | TGTGCCAGCAGTTTATTCGCTTCAGGGGACGTTAACACTGAAGCTTTCTTT
NA | NA | TRBJ2-3 | TRBV2 | CASLDWMTGADTQYF | TGTGCCAGCCTCGACTGGATGACAGGAGCGGATACGCAGTATTTT
NA | NA | TRBJ2-3 | TRBV28 | CASSSLSRDNTDTQYF | TGTGCCAGCAGTTCACTGTCCCGGGACAATACAGATACGCAGTATTTT
NA | NA | TRBJ2-3 | TRBV29-1 | CSGGGSTDTQYF | TGCAGCGGAGGTGGCAGCACAGATACGCAGTATTTT
NA | NA | TRBJ2-1 | TRBV28 | CASSFSLQGHEQFF | TGTGCCAGCAGTTTCAGCTTACAGGGCCATGAGCAGTTCTTC
NA | NA | TRBJ2-7 | TRBV28 | CASSSGPREQYF | TGTGCCAGCAGTAGCGGACCCCGCGAGCAGTACTTC
NA | NA | TRBJ1-4 | TRBV7-9 | CASSLRQTTNEKLFF | TGTGCCAGCAGCTTGAGACAGACAACTAATGAAAAACTGTTTTTT
NA | NA | TRBJ2-1 | TRBV24-1 | CATSRTSPRPEQFF | TGTGCCACCAGCAGAACTAGCCCCCGGCCCGAGCAGTTCTTC
NA | NA | TRBJ2-7 | TRBV7-9 | CASSLTTSYEQYF | TGTGCCAGCAGCTTGACAACAAGTTACGAGCAGTACTTC
TRBD2 | NA | TRBJ2-5 | TRBV7-3 | CASSLTGLAEETQYF | TGTGCCAGCAGCTTAACGGGACTAGCGGAAGAGACCCAGTACTTC
TRBD2 | NA | TRBJ2-1 | TRBV4-1 | CASSPSSGGYNEQFF | TGCGCCAGCAGCCCGTCTAGCGGGGGATACAATGAGCAGTTCTTC
NA | NA | TRBJ1-2 | TRBV29-1 | CSVEEPGLGYTF | TGCAGCGTTGAAGAGCCAGGGTTGGGCTACACCTTC
TRBD1 | NA | TRBJ1-2 | TRBV2 | CASSQLRSGTGYGYTF | TGTGCCAGCAGTCAATTACGATCCGGGACAGGCTATGGCTACACCTTC
NA | once | TRBJ1-3 | TRBV2 | CASTIEVASGNTIYF | TGTGCCAGCACTATCGAGGTTGCCTCTGGAAACACCATATATTTT
NA | NA | TRBJ1-2 | TRBV29-1 | CSVEGSNRFGGYTF | TGCAGCGTTGAAGGATCAAACAGGTTTGGGGGCTACACCTTC
TRBD2 | NA | TRBJ2-7 | TRBV5-6 | CASSSAGGVHEQYF | TGTGCCAGCAGCTCAGCGGGAGGTGTTCACGAGCAGTACTTC
TRBD1 | NA | TRBJ1-1 | TRBV7-6 | CASSLRAQGARGTEAFF | TGTGCCAGCAGCTTAAGGGCGCAGGGGGCGCGGGGGACTGAAGCTTTCTTT
TRBD1 | NA | TRBJ1-2 | TRBV6-1 | CASSEDGRNRGPGYTF | TGTGCCAGCAGTGAAGATGGACGAAACAGGGGGCCTGGCTACACCTTC
TRBD2 | NA | TRBJ2-2 | TRBV3-1/TRBV3-2 | CASSPSGLAGGTGELFF | TGTGCCAGCAGCCCGAGCGGACTAGCGGGAGGAACCGGGGAGCTGTTTTTT
NA | NA | TRBJ2-2 | TRBV23-1 | CAGVGPTKITGELFF | TGCGCCGGGGTGGGTCCGACTAAAATCACCGGGGAGCTGTTTTTT
NA | NA | TRBJ2-5 | TRBV15 | CATSRPAAGTETQYF | TGTGCCACCAGCAGACCAGCGGCTGGTACTGAGACCCAGTACTTC
NA | NA | TRBJ2-7 | TRBV30 | CAWSVRGNEQYF | TGTGCCTGGAGTGTACGAGGGAACGAGCAGTACTTC